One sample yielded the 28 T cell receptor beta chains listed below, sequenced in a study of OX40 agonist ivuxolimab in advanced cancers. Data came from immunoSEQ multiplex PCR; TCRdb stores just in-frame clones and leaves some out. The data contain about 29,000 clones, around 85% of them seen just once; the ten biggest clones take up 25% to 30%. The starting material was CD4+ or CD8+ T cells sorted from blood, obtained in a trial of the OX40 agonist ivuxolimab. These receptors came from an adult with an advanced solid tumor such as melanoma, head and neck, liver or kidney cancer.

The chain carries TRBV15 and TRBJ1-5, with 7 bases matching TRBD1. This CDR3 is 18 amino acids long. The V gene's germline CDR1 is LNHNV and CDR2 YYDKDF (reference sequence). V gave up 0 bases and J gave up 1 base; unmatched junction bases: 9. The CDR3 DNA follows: TGTGCCACCAGCAGAGAATCGAATACAGGGGACAGCAATCAGCCCCAGCATTTT. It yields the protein CATSRESNTGDSNQPQHF.

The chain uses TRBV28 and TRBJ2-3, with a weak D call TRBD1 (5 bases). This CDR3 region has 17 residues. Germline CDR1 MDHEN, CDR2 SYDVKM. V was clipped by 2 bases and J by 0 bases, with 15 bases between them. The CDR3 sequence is CASSLPTNDRSTDTQYF. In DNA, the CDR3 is TGTGCCAGCAGTTTACCCACCAACGACAGAAGCACAGATACGCAGTATTTT.

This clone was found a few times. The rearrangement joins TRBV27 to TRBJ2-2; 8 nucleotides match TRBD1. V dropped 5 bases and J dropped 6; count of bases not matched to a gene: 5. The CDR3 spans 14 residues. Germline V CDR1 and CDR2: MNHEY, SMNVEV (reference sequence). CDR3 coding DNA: TGTGCCAGCAGTCCGACAGGGGTCCCCGGGGAGCTGTTTTTT. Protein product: CASSPTGVPGELFF.

CDR3 nucleotide sequence: TGCGCCAGCAGCCAAAGCGGGGGGCGTCCCCAAGAGACCCAGTACTTC. This translates into CASSQSGGRPQETQYF. The genes are TRBV4-1 and TRBJ2-5, with 9 positions matching TRBD2. V lost 2 bases to trimming and J lost 1 base; unmatched junction nucleotides: 5. The CDR3 spans 16 residues. CDR1 is MGHRA and CDR2 is YSYEKL in the germline V gene.

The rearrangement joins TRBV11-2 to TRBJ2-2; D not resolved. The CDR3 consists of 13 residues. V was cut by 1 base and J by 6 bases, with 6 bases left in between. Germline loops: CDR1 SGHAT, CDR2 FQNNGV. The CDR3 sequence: CASSLGTAGELFF. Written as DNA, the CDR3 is TGTGCCAGCAGCTTAGGTACCGCCGGGGAGCTGTTTTTT.

CDR3 sequence reads: CASSQGPSLGLREQYF. The CDR3 DNA reads as TGTGCCAGCAGCCAAGGTCCGTCTCTCGGGCTCCGAGAGCAGTACTTC. V and J are TRBV4-2 and TRBJ2-7; D is ambiguous. V was clipped by 1 base and J by 7 bases, with 20 bases between them. Germline values: CDR1 LGHNA, CDR2 YNFKEQ. The CDR3 runs to 16 residues.

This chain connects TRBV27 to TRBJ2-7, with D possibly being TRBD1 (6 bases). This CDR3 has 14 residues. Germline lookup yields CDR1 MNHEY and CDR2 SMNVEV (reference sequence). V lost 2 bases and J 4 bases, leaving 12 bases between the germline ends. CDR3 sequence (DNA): TGTGCCAGCAGTTTAACGGGACACTATTACGAGCAGTACTTC. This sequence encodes CASSLTGHYYEQYF.

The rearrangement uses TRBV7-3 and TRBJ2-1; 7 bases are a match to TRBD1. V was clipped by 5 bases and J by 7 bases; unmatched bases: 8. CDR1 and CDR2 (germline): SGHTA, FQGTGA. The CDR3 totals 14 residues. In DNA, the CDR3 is TGTGCCAGCAGCCCGAGACAGGGTTCAAATGAGCAGTTCTTC. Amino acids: CASSPRQGSNEQFF.

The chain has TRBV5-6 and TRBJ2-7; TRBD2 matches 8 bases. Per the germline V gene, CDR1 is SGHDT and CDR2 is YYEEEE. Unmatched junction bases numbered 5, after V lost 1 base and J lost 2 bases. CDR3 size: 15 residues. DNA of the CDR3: TGTGCCAGCAGCTTGAGCCTAGCGGGTCCCTACGAGCAGTACTTC. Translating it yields CASSLSLAGPYEQYF.

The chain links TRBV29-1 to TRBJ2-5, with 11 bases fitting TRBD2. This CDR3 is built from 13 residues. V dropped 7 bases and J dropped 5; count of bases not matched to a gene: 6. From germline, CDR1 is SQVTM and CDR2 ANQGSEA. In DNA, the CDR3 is TGCAGCGGCGCTAGCGGGAGGATGGAGACCCAGTACTTC. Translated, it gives CSGASGRMETQYF. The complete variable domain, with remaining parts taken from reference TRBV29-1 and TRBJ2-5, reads SAVISQKPSRDICQRGTSLTIQCQVDSQVTMMFWYRQQPGQSLTLIATANQGSEATYESGFVIDKFPISRPNLTFSTLTVSNMSPEDSSIYLCSGASGRMETQYFGPGTRLLVL.

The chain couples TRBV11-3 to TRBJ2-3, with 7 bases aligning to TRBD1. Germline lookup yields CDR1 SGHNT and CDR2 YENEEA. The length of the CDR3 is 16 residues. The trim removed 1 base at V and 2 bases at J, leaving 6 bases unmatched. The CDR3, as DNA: TGTGCCAGCAGCTTAGTCAGGGGACAGTTCACAGATACGCAGTATTTT. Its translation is CASSLVRGQFTDTQYF.

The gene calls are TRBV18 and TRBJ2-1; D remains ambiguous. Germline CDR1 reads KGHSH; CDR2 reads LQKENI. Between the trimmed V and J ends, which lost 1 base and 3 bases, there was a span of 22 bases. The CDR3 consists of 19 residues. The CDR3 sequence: CASSPLNPSAERSYNEQFF. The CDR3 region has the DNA TGTGCCAGCTCACCACTTAATCCCAGCGCGGAGAGGAGCTACAATGAGCAGTTCTTC. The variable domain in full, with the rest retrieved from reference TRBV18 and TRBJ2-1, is NAGVMQNPRHLVRRRGQEARLRCSPMKGHSHVYWYRQLPEEGLKFMVYLQKENIIDESGMPKERFSAEFPKEGPSILRIQQVVRGDSAAYFCASSPLNPSAERSYNEQFFGPGTRLTVL.

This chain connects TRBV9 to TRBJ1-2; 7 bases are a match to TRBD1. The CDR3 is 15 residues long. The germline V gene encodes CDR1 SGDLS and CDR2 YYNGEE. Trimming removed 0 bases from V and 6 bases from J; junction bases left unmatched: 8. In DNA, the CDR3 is TGTGCCAGCAGCGTAGACCAGGGGGAAGGAGATGGCTACACCTTC. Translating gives CASSVDQGEGDGYTF.

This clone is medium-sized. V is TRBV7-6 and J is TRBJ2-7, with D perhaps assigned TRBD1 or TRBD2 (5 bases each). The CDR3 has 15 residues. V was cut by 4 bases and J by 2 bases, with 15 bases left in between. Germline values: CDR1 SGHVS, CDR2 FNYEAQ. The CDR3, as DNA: TGTGCCAGCAGCTCCGGTGGTGGGGGAGCCTACGAGCAGTACTTC. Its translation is CASSSGGGGAYEQYF.

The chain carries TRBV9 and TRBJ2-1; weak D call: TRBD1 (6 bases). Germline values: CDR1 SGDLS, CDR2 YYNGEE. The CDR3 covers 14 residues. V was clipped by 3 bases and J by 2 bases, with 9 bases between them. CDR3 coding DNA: TGTGCCAGCAGCGGGGGGCCACCCTACAATGAGCAGTTCTTC. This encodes CASSGGPPYNEQFF.

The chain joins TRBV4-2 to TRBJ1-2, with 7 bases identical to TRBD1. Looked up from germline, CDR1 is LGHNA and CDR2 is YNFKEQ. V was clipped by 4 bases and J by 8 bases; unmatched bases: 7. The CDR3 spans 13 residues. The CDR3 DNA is TGTGCCAGCAGCCCGACAGGGTCCCTCGGCTACACCTTC. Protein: CASSPTGSLGYTF.

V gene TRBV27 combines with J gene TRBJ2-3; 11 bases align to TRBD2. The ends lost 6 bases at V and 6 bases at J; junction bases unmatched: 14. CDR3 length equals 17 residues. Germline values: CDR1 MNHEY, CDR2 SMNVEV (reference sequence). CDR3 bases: TGTGCCAGCAGATTGGGAACTAGCGGGAGTTTGAGGGATACGCAGTATTTT. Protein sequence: CASRLGTSGSLRDTQYF.

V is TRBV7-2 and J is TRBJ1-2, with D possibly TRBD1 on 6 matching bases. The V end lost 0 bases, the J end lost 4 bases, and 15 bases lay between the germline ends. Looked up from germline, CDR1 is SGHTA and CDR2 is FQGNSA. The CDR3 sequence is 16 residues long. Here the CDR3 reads CASSLAARGVTYGYTF. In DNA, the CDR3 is TGTGCCAGCAGCTTAGCCGCCAGGGGAGTTACCTATGGCTACACCTTC.

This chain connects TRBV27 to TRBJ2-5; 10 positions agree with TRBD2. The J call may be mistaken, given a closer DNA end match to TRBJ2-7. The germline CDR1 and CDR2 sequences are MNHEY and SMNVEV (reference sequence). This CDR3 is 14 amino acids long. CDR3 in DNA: TGTGCCAGCAGCTCCGGGACTAGCGTACCCGAGCAGTACTTC. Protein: CASSSGTSVPEQYF.

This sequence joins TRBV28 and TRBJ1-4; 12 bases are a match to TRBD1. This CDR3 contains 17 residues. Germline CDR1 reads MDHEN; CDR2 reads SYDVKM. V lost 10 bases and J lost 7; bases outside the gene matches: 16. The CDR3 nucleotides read TGTGCCATCAACTCCCGGGACAGGGGGCGTGGGGGTGAAAAACTGTTTTTT. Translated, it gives CAINSRDRGRGGEKLFF.

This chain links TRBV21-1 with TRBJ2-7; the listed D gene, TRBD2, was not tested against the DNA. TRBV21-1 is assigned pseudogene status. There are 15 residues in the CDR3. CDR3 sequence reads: CASSKGSSGRKEQYF. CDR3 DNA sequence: TGTGCCAGCAGCAAAGGTTCTAGCGGCCGTAAAGAGCAGTACTTC.

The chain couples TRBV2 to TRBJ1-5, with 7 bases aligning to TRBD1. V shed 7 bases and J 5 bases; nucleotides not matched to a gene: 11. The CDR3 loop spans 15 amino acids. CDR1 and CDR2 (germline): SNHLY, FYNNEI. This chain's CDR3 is CASILSRDSYQPQHF. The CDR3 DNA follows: TGTGCCAGCATCCTCTCCCGGGACAGTTATCAGCCCCAGCATTTT.

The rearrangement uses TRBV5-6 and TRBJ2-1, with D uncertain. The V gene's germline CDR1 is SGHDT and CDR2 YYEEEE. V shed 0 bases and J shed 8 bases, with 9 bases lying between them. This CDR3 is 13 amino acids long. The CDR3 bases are TGTGCCAGCAGCTTGGAGGGTGGGGATGAGCAGTTCTTC. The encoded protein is CASSLEGGDEQFF.

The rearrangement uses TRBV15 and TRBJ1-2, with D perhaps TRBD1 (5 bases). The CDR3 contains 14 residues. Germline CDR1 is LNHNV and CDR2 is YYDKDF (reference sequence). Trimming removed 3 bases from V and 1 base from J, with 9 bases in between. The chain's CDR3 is CATSSRQLNYGYTF. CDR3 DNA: TGTGCCACCAGCAGCCGACAGCTTAACTATGGCTACACCTTC.

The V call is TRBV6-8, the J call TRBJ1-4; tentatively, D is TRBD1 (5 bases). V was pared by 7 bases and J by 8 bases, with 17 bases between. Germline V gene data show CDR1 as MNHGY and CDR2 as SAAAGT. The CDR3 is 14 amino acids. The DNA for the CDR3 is TGTGCCAGCAAGCGGGCAGGGAACGGAGAAAAACTGTTTTTT. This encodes CASKRAGNGEKLFF.

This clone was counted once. The CDR3 loop reads CASSPFAGWAQYF. For the CDR3, the DNA is TGTGCCAGCAGCCCCTTCGCAGGGTGGGCCCAGTACTTC. The rearrangement links TRBV5-4 to TRBJ2-5; TRBD1 might be the D (5 bases). V lost 4 bases and J 9 bases, leaving 16 bases between the germline ends. CDR1 is SGHNT and CDR2 is YYREEE in the germline V gene (reference sequence). This CDR3 has 13 amino acids.

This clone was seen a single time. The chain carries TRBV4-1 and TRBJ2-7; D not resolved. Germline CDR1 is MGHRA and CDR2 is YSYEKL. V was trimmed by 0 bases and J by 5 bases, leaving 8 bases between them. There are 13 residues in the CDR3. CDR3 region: CASSQEVLHEQYF. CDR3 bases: TGCGCCAGCAGCCAAGAGGTTTTGCACGAGCAGTACTTC.

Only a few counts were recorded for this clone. The CDR3: CASSSRYGEQFF. For the CDR3, the DNA is TGTGCCAGCAGCTCCAGGTACGGTGAGCAGTTCTTC. The genes are TRBV11-2 and TRBJ2-1; no definite D call. Per the germline V gene, CDR1 is SGHAT and CDR2 is FQNNGV. V lost 4 bases, J lost 9 bases, and 10 bases lay in between. CDR3 length equals 12 residues.